This T cell receptor (beta chain) derives from a study of blood T cell repertoires in COVID-19 (dated by TCRdb to about 2020). Looking at the study overall: Collaborator samples came from the United States, Italy and Spain and covered acute and convalescent phases of COVID-19. The sample metadata nearly always contained a de-identified subject ID, COVID-19 status, age in years and sex. The dataset comprised deeply sampled blood TCRbeta repertoires from subjects exposed to, actively infected with, or recovered from COVID-19. Samples came from the ongoing ImmuneRACE study (first 160 participants) plus 1,254 subjects from 6 global collaborators. The material from the prospective study consisted of cDNA or gDNA derived from T cells, B-cell-depleted T cells, or PBMCs. HLA class I and class II types, where available, came from metadata supplied by the sample provider rather than from assay-based typing. The repertoires were released in a freely available public database intended as a resource for research on the immune response to SARS-CoV-2. Broad study findings and their caveats: The amount of clinical and demographic metadata varied by source and participant and was provided uncurated.

A note on this clone: There is no known antigen for this receptor. Base-call qualities are not available, and no considerably larger clone is one nucleotide away.

Sequences SNHLY (CDR1) and FYNNEI (CDR2) are obtained from the germline V gene. Here V drops 8 bases and J drops 4 bases, and the junction holds 11 bases not matched to any gene. The CDR3 goes from the cysteine to the phenylalanine over 16 residues. The entry retains the CDR3 DNA only, 48 bases that are in frame from base 1. The collaborating institutions used their own protocols to collect whole blood in K2EDTA tubes. Collaborator samples were shipped for TCRbeta analysis as frozen whole blood, isolated PBMCs, or DNA extracted from either sample type. The immunoSEQ Assay, a bias-controlled multiplex PCR, was used to amplify TCRbeta CDR3 regions from genomic DNA. As for how the authors treated the data: Nucleated cell counts per sample were estimated from amplification of reference gene primers within the assay. To quantify the absolute abundance of each unique TCRbeta CDR3 rearrangement, sequence reads were collapsed and filtered. For each sample, productive Simpson clonality was calculated by taking the square root of Simpson's diversity index across productive rearrangements. The table was pulled from immuneACCESS by TCRdb, which kept in-frame rearrangements only. Such tables lose some clones; where checked, under half of the loss comes from unresolved V genes, and the rest has no known cause. V, J and clone size are those of that table, while D and trimming were read from the DNA. The sample contains fewer than 45,000 clones, about 89% of them found a single time. Jointly, the top ten make up around 10% of the sample.

The TCR originated in a man older than 75 with active COVID-19. Recombination linked TRBV2 to TRBJ2-3; 11 bases in the junction line up with TRBD2. Source material: peripheral blood. The CDR3 loop reads CASLLAGGGPSDTQYF. The DNA sequence follows: TGTGCCAGCCTCCTAGCGGGAGGTGGGCCATCAGATACGCAGTATTTT.